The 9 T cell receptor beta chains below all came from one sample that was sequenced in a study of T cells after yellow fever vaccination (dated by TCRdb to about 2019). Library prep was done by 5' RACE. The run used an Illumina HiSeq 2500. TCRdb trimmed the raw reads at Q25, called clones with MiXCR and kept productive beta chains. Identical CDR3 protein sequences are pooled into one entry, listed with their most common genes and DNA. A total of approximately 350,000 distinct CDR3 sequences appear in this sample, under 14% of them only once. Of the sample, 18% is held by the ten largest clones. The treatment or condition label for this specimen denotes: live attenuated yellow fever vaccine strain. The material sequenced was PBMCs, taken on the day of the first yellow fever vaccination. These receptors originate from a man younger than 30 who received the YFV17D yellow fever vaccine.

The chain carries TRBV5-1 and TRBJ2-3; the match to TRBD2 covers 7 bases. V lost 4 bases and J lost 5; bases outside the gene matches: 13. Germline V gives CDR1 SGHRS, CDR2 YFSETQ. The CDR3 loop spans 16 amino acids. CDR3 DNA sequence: TGCGCCAGCAGCCTGACCCCGGGATCGGGGGGAGATACGCAGTATTTT. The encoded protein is CASSLTPGSGGDTQYF.

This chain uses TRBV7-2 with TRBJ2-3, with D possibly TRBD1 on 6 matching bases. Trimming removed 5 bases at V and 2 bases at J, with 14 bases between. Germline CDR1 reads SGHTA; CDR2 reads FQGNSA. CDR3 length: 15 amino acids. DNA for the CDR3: TGTGCCAGCAGCCATCGTTGGACAGCCACAGATACGCAGTATTTT. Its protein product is CASSHRWTATDTQYF.

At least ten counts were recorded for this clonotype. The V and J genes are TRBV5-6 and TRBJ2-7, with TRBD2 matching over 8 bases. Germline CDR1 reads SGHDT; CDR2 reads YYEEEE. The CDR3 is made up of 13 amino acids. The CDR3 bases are TGTGCCAGCAGCTTGAAAGGACTAGCAAAACTCGGAGTC. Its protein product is CASSLKGLAKLGV.

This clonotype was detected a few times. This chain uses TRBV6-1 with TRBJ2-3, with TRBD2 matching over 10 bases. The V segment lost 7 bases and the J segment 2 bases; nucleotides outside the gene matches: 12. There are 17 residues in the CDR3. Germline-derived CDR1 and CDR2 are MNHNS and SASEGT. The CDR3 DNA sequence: TGTGCCAGCACCTACGGGCTAGCGGGGGACCCCACAGATACGCAGTATTTT. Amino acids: CASTYGLAGDPTDTQYF.

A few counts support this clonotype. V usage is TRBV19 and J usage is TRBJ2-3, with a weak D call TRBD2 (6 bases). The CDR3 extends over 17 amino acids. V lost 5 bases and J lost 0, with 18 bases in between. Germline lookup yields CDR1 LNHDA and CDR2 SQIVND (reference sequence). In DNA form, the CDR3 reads TGTGCCAGTAGTCCAGGACCGGGGGAACATAGCACAGATACGCAGTATTTT. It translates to CASSPGPGEHSTDTQYF.

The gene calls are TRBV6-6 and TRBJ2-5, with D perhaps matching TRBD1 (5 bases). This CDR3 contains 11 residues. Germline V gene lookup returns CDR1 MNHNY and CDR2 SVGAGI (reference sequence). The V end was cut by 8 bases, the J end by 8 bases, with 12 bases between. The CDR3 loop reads CASHAQGTQYF. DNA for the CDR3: TGTGCCAGCCACGCTCAGGGAACCCAGTACTTC.

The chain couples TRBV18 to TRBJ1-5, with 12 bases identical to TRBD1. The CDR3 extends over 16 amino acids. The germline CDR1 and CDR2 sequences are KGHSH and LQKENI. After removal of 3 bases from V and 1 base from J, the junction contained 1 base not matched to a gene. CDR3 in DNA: TGTGCCAGCTCACCGGGACAGGGGGCAAGCAATCAGCCCCAGCATTTT. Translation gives CASSPGQGASNQPQHF.

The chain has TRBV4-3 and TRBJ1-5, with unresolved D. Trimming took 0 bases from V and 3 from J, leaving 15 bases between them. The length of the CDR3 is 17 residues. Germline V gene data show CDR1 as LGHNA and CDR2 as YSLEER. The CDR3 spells CASSQDWWEPPNQPQHF. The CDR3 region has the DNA TGCGCCAGCAGCCAAGATTGGTGGGAACCCCCCAATCAGCCCCAGCATTTT.

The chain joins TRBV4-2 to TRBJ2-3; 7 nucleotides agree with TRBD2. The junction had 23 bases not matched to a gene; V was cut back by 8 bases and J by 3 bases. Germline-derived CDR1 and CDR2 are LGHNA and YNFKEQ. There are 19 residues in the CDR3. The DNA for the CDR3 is TGTGCCAGCGGCGCAGACAGACCGGGACTACTAAGCTATACAGATACGCAGTATTTT. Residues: CASGADRPGLLSYTDTQYF.